This paragraph reports one T cell receptor (beta chain). Antigen specificity is unknown. Following extraction, RNA underwent reverse transcription to cDNA, which served as the sequencing template. Profiled with immunoSEQ multiplex PCR; TCRdb holds only in-frame clones, not every one. In the table there are approximately 150,000 clones, roughly 46% of which are singletons. V was pared by 2 bases and J by 1 base, with 14 bases between. The CDR3 is 16 residues long. Germline-derived CDR1 and CDR2 are SGHDN and FVKESK. These data originate in a study of CD8+ T cells in alopecia areata. Turning to the study itself: Treated patients took oral tofacitinib at 5 to 10 mg twice daily. It was 6 to 18 months of tofacitinib, and then there were 6 months off drug.

Lesional scalp punch biopsies and peripheral blood were collected from alopecia areata patients. Study results and caveats: Resident alphabeta T-cell populations of normal skin are likewise subject to sequencing in scalp samples.

Here the sequenced sample was CD4+ T cells sorted from blood, taken at week 0. The chain has TRBV14 and TRBJ1-1; D not certain. This TCR was sampled from a human donor with alopecia areata. The chain's CDR3 is CASSQTLPGRNTEAFF. In nucleotides, the CDR3 is TGTGCCAGCAGCCAAACGTTGCCCGGGCGGAACACTGAAGCTTTCTTT.